Below are 30 T cell receptor beta chains sequenced from a single sample in a study of shared clonotypes between healthy human individuals. Clones were read by immunoSEQ multiplex PCR, and TCRdb kept only the in-frame ones, dropping some. The sample has 470,000 or so clones; about 85% are singletons. Sequencing input: PBMCs. The source is a woman between 35 and 50 years old in good health. Some clones in this sample may be carry-over from other donors' samples.

In regard to this clone: A far larger clone is one nucleotide away, so this likely arose from a read error. The chain links TRBV18 to TRBJ1-1; D possibly corresponds to TRBD1 (5 bases). Germline lookup yields CDR1 KGHSH and CDR2 LQKENI. The germline V and J ends were trimmed by 3 bases and 6 bases, with 14 bases remaining between them. This CDR3 region has 14 residues. The CDR3 protein is CASSPVEWGAEAFF. CDR3 nucleotide sequence: TGTGCCAGCTCACCGGTAGAATGGGGCGCTGAAGCTTTCTTT.

This chain connects TRBV5-8 to TRBJ2-1, with TRBD2 matching over 9 bases. CDR1 and CDR2 (germline): SGHTS, YDEGEE. V lost 3 bases, J lost 5 bases, and 6 bases stayed unmatched. The CDR3 extends over 15 amino acids. The CDR3 is CASSWGTSPHNEQFF. The CDR3 nucleotides read TGTGCCAGCAGCTGGGGGACTAGCCCCCACAATGAGCAGTTCTTC.

The CDR3 loop is CAISGSSNQPQHF. CDR3 coding DNA: TGTGCCATCAGTGGGAGTAGCAATCAGCCCCAGCATTTT. The chain recombines TRBV10-3 with TRBJ1-5; D remains ambiguous. Germline CDR1 is ENHRY and CDR2 is SYGVKD. V was trimmed by 4 bases and J by 0 bases, leaving 4 bases between them. The CDR3 runs to 13 residues.

The chain links TRBV5-4 to TRBJ1-1; D call uncertain. Per germline, CDR1 SGHNT and CDR2 YYREEE (reference sequence). The CDR3 is 14 residues long. Trimming left V 5 bases short and J 0 bases short, with 11 bases between. The CDR3 region has the DNA TGTGCCAGCAGTGTGCTGGCCTTGAACACTGAAGCTTTCTTT. As protein: CASSVLALNTEAFF.

The CDR3 sequence is CASSPSPVGNQPQHF. The CDR3 coding sequence is TGTGCCAGCAGCCCGAGTCCGGTGGGCAATCAGCCCCAGCATTTT. This chain connects TRBV2 to TRBJ1-5; D unresolved. Germline CDR1 reads SNHLY; CDR2 reads FYNNEI. Trimming took off 6 bases at V and 2 bases at J, with 14 bases between the two ends. This CDR3 comprises 15 residues.

Concerning this clone: One base away lies a much larger clone, so this may be a sequencing read error. This chain joins TRBV7-2 and TRBJ2-2, with 8 bases lining up with TRBD2. The V gene's germline CDR1 is SGHTA and CDR2 FQGNSA. CDR3 length: 19 residues. The CDR3 here is CASSLIDLGDGRAPGEMFF. The CDR3 bases are TGTGCCAGCAGCTTAATCGATCTCGGGGACGGGAGGGCACCCGGGGAGATGTTTTTT.

The chain has TRBV6-1 and TRBJ1-2, with a tentative D call TRBD1 (6 bases). Germline CDR1 and CDR2: MNHNS and SASEGT. This CDR3 spans 13 amino acids. The germline V and J ends were trimmed by 4 bases and 5 bases, with 11 bases remaining between them. The CDR3 DNA reads as TGTGCCAGCAGTGGATCAGGGGTTTATGGCTACACCTTC. Its translation: CASSGSGVYGYTF.

This chain links TRBV6-6 with TRBJ2-5; 8 bases align to TRBD1. The V and J ends lost 1 base and 2 bases, in that order; junction bases with no gene match: 3. The CDR3 totals 15 residues. Germline V gene data show CDR1 as MNHNY and CDR2 as SVGAGI (reference sequence). CDR3 residues: CASSYWDRRQETQYF. The CDR3 DNA is TGTGCCAGCAGTTACTGGGACAGGAGACAAGAGACCCAGTACTTC.

The chain combines TRBV5-1 with TRBJ1-5, with D unclear. Germline V gene data show CDR1 as SGHRS and CDR2 as YFSETQ. V was cut by 0 bases and J by 7 bases, with 8 bases left in between. The CDR3 consists of 13 residues. For the CDR3, the DNA is TGCGCCAGCAGCTTGGATCCCGGCCAGCCCCAGCATTTT. This gives the protein CASSLDPGQPQHF. Supplemented by reference TRBV5-1 and TRBJ1-5, the full variable domain reads KAGVTQTPRYLIKTRGQQVTLSCSPISGHRSVSWYQQTPGQGLQFLFEYFSETQRNKGNFPGRFSGRQFSNSRSEMNVSTLELGDSALYLCASSLDPGQPQHFGDGTRLSIL.

This rearrangement joins TRBV7-2 to TRBJ2-3; perhaps TRBD2 as D (6 bases). With 2 bases removed from V and 0 bases from J, the gap between germline ends came to 9 bases. This CDR3 region has 15 residues. CDR1 and CDR2 (germline): SGHTA, FQGNSA. The DNA for the CDR3 is TGTGCCAGCAGCTTACTAGCGCTCAGCACAGATACGCAGTATTTT. Translating it yields CASSLLALSTDTQYF. Full variable domain (outside the CDR3, taken from reference TRBV7-2 and TRBJ2-3): GAGVSQSPSNKVTEKGKDVELRCDPISGHTALYWYRQSLGQGLEFLIYFQGNSAPDKSGLPSDRFSAERTGGSVSTLTIQRTQQEDSAVYLCASSLLALSTDTQYFGPGTRLTVL.

A single count supports this clone. V and J are TRBV19 and TRBJ2-7; 8 bases agree with TRBD2. V was pared by 5 bases and J by 0 bases, with 6 bases of the junction left unmatched. Germline lookup yields CDR1 LNHDA and CDR2 SQIVND (reference sequence). This CDR3 spans 15 amino acids. CDR3 nucleotide sequence: TGTGCCAGTAGTGGTATAGCGGGAAGCTCCTACGAGCAGTACTTC. Translation: CASSGIAGSSYEQYF.

The rearrangement joins TRBV4-3 to TRBJ1-1, with D hard to call. This CDR3 has 16 residues. The V end was cut by 0 bases, the J end by 5 bases, with 16 bases between. CDR1 LGHNA and CDR2 YSLEER come from the germline V gene. CDR3 nucleotides: TGCGCCAGCAGCCAAGACAGAGGGTGGGATACGACTGAAGCTTTCTTT. Translation gives CASSQDRGWDTTEAFF.

The chain joins TRBV6-1 to TRBJ1-4; D is possibly TRBD1 (5 bases). The germline V gene encodes CDR1 MNHNS and CDR2 SASEGT. The CDR3 covers 15 residues. V lost 6 bases to trimming and J lost 8 bases, with 19 bases between them. This CDR3 is CASSPGAGLQEKLFF. The CDR3 DNA sequence: TGTGCCAGCAGCCCCGGGGCAGGGTTACAGGAAAAACTGTTTTTT.

This chain connects TRBV7-9 to TRBJ2-5; 13 nucleotides agree with TRBD2. V lost 5 bases, J lost 4 bases, and 7 bases stayed unmatched. Germline-derived CDR1 and CDR2 are SEHNR and FQNEAQ (reference sequence). The CDR3 runs to 16 residues. The chain's CDR3 is CASSPRTSGSLETQYF. For the CDR3, the DNA is TGTGCCAGCAGCCCCCGGACTAGCGGGAGTTTAGAGACCCAGTACTTC.

This clone has just one count. This sequence joins TRBV7-3 and TRBJ2-1; possibly TRBD1 for D (6 bases). The CDR3 is made up of 18 amino acids. With 4 bases removed from V and 0 bases from J, the gap between germline ends came to 19 bases. Germline assignment: CDR1 SGHTA and CDR2 FQGTGA. CDR3 in DNA: TGTGCCAGCAGCTCGTGGACAGTGGGGTCCGGCTCCTACAATGAGCAGTTCTTC. This sequence encodes CASSSWTVGSGSYNEQFF.

The rearrangement links TRBV5-6 to TRBJ2-3; TRBD1 is a possible D gene (5 bases). Per germline, CDR1 SGHDT and CDR2 YYEEEE. Trimming took off 4 bases at V and 1 base at J, with 13 bases between the two ends. The length of the CDR3 is 15 residues. CDR3 DNA: TGTGCCAGCAGCGCGGCCGCGACAGGCACAGATACGCAGTATTTT. It yields the protein CASSAAATGTDTQYF.

The chain couples TRBV11-1 to TRBJ2-7, with D perhaps matching TRBD1 or TRBD2 (5 bases each). The ends were cut back, 3 bases at V and 0 bases at J, with 12 bases in the middle. CDR1 is SGHAT and CDR2 is FQDESV in the germline V gene (reference sequence). The CDR3 is 15 amino acids. The CDR3 loop is CASSLGYGTSYEQYF. The CDR3 nucleotides read TGTGCCAGCAGCTTGGGTTACGGGACCTCCTACGAGCAGTACTTC.

This clone was seen just once. This chain connects TRBV7-8 to TRBJ2-1; no firm D call. The ends were cut back, 4 bases at V and 0 bases at J, with 13 bases in the middle. CDR3 length equals 16 residues. Per germline, CDR1 SGHVS and CDR2 FQNEAQ. Here the CDR3 DNA reads TGTGCCAGCAGCTCCCCTGACGGCATCTCCTACAATGAGCAGTTCTTC. This sequence encodes CASSSPDGISYNEQFF.

On this clone itself: Given a far larger clone just one base away, this is likely a sequencing read error. This chain joins TRBV4-2 and TRBJ2-4, with 11 bases aligning to TRBD2. The CDR3 spans 17 residues. CDR1 is LGHNA, CDR2 YNFKEQ, per germline. The DNA of the CDR3 is TGTGCCAGCAGCCAAGATAGCGGGAGGGTAACCAAAAACATTCAGTGCTTC. This encodes CASSQDSGRVTKNIQCF.

As to this clone: This is likely an artifact of a read error, given a far larger clone one base away. This chain uses TRBV6-6 with TRBJ1-5; D perhaps matches TRBD1 (5 bases). The germline V gene encodes CDR1 MNHNY and CDR2 SVGAGI (reference sequence). The CDR3 is 14 amino acids. The CDR3 DNA follows: TGTGCCAGCAGTTACGGGACGGAGAATCAGCTCCAGCATTTT. It encodes CASSYGTENQLQHF.

In this sample, this clone turned up once. The chain uses TRBV5-1 and TRBJ2-2; 14 bases map to TRBD2. Germline V gene lookup returns CDR1 SGHRS and CDR2 YFSETQ. V dropped 4 bases and J dropped 4; count of bases not matched to a gene: 6. This CDR3 is built from 17 residues. CDR3 nucleotides: TGCGCCAGCAGCCCGGGGACTAGCGGGAGTGGCACCGGGGAGCTGTTTTTT. This encodes CASSPGTSGSGTGELFF.

In nucleotides, the CDR3 is TGTGCCAGCGTAACAGCGGGGCTGTACAATGAGCAGTTCTTC. Amino acid sequence: CASVTAGLYNEQFF. The gene calls are TRBV2 and TRBJ2-1; TRBD2 matches at 7 bases. CDR3 size: 14 residues. Looked up from germline, CDR1 is SNHLY and CDR2 is FYNNEI. V trimming: 8 bases; J trimming: 4 bases; junction bases outside the gene matches: 8.

On this clone itself: This may come from a read error, since a much larger clone is one base off. The V call is TRBV15, the J call TRBJ2-7; tentatively, D is TRBD2 (5 bases). Germline values: CDR1 LNHNV, CDR2 YYDKDF (reference sequence). The CDR3 consists of 15 residues. CDR3 bases: TGTACCACCAGCAGAGTGGGCGGGCGGGCCTACGAGCAGTACTTC. The encoded protein is CTTSRVGGRAYEQYF.

The V call is TRBV28, the J call TRBJ2-1, with TRBD2 identical over 11 bases. CDR3 length equals 14 residues. Germline lookup yields CDR1 MDHEN and CDR2 SYDVKM. V shed 6 bases, J shed 6 bases, and the junction held 4 bases outside the gene matches. For the CDR3, the DNA is TGTGCCAGCAGATTAGCGGGAGGGGGCAATGAGCAGTTCTTC. Its translation is CASRLAGGGNEQFF.

The chain recombines TRBV10-3 with TRBJ2-3; 13 bases line up with TRBD2. Germline loops: CDR1 ENHRY, CDR2 SYGVKD. The CDR3 runs to 19 residues. Unmatched junction bases numbered 14, after V lost 8 bases and J lost 0 bases. CDR3 sequence: CAIRGLAGAPPFSTDTQYF. The CDR3 coding sequence is TGTGCCATCCGCGGACTAGCGGGAGCACCACCCTTTAGCACAGATACGCAGTATTTT.

With respect to this clone: A clone one base away is much larger, so this may be a read error. The chain employs TRBV7-2 and TRBJ2-2, with 8 bases matching TRBD2. CDR3 length equals 16 residues. Germline V lookup: CDR1 SGHTA, CDR2 FQGNSA. CDR3 DNA sequence: TGTGCCAGCAGCCCGCGGGGGGTCGTCAACACCGTGGAGCTGTTTTTT. Protein: CASSPRGVVNTVELFF.

Of note for this clone: This likely came from a read error, as a far larger clone is one base away. This chain links TRBV11-2 with TRBJ1-2; D might be TRBD1 (5 bases). The CDR3 extends over 15 amino acids. The V end lost 3 bases, the J end lost 7 bases, and 18 bases lay between the germline ends. In germline, CDR1 is SGHAT, CDR2 FQNNGV. CDR3 bases: TGTGCCAGCAGCTTGGGGGGGTCGGCGGGCTGTGGCTACACCTTC. Translation gives CASSLGGSAGCGYTF.

Points on this clone: A far larger clone is one base from this, pointing to a likely read error. The V gene is TRBV6-5, the J gene TRBJ2-1; the match to TRBD2 covers 8 bases. The CDR3 is 16 residues long. The germline V gene encodes CDR1 MNHEY and CDR2 SVGAGI. CDR3: CAGSSPRSGRLNEQFF. For the CDR3, the DNA is TGTGCCGGCAGTTCCCCTCGCAGCGGGAGACTGAATGAGCAGTTCTTC.

This clone showed up just once. The V call is TRBV7-3, the J call TRBJ2-1; D gene uncertain. Germline assignment: CDR1 SGHTA and CDR2 FQGTGA. CDR3 size: 14 residues. The V end was cut by 2 bases, the J end by 9 bases, with 14 bases between. DNA of the CDR3: TGTGCCAGCAGCTTAGACGGCGGCGTTGGTGAGCAGTTCTTC. As protein: CASSLDGGVGEQFF.

This clone was counted many times. This same CDR3 is encoded by further DNA sequences in the sample. The chain is built from TRBV5-4 and TRBJ2-5; TRBD2 aligns across 7 bases. The germline gives CDR1 SGHNT, CDR2 YYREEE (reference sequence). The CDR3 has 15 amino acids. V trimming: 0 bases; J trimming: 9 bases; junction bases outside the gene matches: 11. CDR3 region: CASSLGWRDAGAQYF. The CDR3 DNA sequence: TGTGCCAGCAGCTTGGGGTGGCGGGATGCGGGGGCCCAGTACTTC.